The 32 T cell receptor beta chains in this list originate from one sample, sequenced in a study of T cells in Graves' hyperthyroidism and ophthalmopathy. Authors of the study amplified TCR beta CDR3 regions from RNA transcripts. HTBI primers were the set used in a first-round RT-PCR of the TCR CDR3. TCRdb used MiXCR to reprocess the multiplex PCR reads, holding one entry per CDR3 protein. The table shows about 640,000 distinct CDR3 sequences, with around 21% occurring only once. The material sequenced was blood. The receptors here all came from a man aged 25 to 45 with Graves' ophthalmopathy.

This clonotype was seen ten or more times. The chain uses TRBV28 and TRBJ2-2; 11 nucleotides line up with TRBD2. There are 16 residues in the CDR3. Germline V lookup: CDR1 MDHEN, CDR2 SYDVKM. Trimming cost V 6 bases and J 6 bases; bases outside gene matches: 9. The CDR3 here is CASRTGLADKPGELFF. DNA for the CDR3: TGTGCCAGCAGAACGGGACTAGCGGATAAACCCGGGGAGCTGTTTTTT.

The CDR3 loop reads CASSGAESAYYNEQFF. The CDR3 DNA follows: TGTGCCAGCAGCGGCGCGGAGAGCGCGTACTATAATGAGCAGTTCTTC. V and J are TRBV28 and TRBJ2-1; D not certain. The length of the CDR3 is 16 residues. CDR1 is MDHEN, CDR2 SYDVKM, per germline. The V and J ends lost 6 bases and 7 bases respectively, with 22 bases between them.

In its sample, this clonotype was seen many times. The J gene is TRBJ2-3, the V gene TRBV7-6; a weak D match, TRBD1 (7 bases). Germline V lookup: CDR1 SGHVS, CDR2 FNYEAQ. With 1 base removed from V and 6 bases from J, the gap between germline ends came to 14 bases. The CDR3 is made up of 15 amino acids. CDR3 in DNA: TGTGCCAGCAGCTTAGGGAGGGGGCTTGGGGATACGCAGTATTTT. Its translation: CASSLGRGLGDTQYF.

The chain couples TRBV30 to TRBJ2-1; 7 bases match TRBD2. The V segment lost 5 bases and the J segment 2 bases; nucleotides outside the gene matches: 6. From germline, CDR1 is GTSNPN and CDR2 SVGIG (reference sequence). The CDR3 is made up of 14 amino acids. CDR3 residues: CAWVQAGPYNEQFF. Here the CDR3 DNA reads TGTGCCTGGGTGCAAGCGGGGCCCTACAATGAGCAGTTCTTC.

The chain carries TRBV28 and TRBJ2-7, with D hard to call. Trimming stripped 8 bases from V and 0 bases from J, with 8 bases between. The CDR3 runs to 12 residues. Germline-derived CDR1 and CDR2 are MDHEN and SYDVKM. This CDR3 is CASLQSSYEQYF. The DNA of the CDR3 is TGTGCCAGCTTACAGAGCTCCTACGAGCAGTACTTC.

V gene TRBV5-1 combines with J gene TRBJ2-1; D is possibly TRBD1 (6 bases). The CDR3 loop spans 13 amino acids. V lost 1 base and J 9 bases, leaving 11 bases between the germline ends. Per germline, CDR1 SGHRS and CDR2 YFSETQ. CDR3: CASSLTGYPEQFF. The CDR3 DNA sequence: TGCGCCAGCAGCTTGACAGGGTATCCTGAGCAGTTCTTC.

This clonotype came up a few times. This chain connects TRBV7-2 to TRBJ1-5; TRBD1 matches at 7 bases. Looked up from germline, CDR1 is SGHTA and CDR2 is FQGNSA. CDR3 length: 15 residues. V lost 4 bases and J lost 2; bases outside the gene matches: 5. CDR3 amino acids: CASSWEGAGNQPQHF. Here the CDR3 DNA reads TGTGCCAGCAGCTGGGAGGGGGCAGGCAATCAGCCCCAGCATTTT.

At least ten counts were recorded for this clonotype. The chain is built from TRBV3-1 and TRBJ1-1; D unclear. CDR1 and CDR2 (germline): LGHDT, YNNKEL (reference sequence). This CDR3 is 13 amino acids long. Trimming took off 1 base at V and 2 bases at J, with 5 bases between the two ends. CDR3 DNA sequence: TGTGCCAGCAGCCAAGTAGAAAACACTGAAGCTTTCTTT. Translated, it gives CASSQVENTEAFF.

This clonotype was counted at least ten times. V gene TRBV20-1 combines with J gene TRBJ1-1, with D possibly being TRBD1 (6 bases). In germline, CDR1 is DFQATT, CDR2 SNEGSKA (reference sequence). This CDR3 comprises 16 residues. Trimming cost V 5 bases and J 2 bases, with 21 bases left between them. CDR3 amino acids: CSADTNRDTRNTEAFF. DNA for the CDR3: TGCAGTGCTGATACAAACCGGGACACAAGAAACACTGAAGCTTTCTTT.

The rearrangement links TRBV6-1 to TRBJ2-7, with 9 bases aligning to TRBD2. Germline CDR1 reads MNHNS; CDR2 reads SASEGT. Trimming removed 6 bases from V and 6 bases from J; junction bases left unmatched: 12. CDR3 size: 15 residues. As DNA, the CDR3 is TGTGCCAGCAGCAGGGGGATGGGACTAGCCAGCGAGCAGTACTTC. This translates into CASSRGMGLASEQYF.

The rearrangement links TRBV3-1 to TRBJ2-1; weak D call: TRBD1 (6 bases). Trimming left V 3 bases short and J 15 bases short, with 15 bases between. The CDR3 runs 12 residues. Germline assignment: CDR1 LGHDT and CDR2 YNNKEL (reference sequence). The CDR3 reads CASSQPGQVVFF. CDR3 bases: TGTGCCAGCAGCCAGCCGGGACAAGTGGTGTTCTTC.

CDR3: CASSYTLAGGPTDTQYF. CDR3 in DNA: TGTGCCAGCAGTTATACGCTAGCGGGAGGGCCAACGGATACGCAGTATTTT. The V gene is TRBV6-1, the J gene TRBJ2-3; 12 bases are a match to TRBD2. The CDR3 covers 17 residues. CDR1 and CDR2 (germline): MNHNS, SASEGT. The ends lost 5 bases at V and 6 bases at J; junction bases unmatched: 12.

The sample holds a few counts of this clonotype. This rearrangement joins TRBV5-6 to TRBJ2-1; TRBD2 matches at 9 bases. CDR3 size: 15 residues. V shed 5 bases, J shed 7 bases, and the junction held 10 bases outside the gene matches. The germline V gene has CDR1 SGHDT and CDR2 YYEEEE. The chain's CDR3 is CASSGGRAVLNEQFF. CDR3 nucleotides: TGTGCCAGCAGTGGCGGGAGGGCCGTTTTGAATGAGCAGTTCTTC.

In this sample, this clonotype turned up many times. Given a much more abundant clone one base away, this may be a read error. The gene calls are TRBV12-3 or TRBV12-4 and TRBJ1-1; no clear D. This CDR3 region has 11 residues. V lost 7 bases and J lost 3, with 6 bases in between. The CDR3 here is CASKRYTEAFF. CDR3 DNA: TGTGCCAGCAAGCGGTACACTGAAGCTTTCTTT.

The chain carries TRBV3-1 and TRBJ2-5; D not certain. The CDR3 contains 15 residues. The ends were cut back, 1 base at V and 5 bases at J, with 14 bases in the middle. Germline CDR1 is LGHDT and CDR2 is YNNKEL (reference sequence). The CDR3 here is CASSQGTASSETQYF. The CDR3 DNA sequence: TGTGCCAGCAGCCAAGGAACTGCTAGTAGCGAGACCCAGTACTTC.

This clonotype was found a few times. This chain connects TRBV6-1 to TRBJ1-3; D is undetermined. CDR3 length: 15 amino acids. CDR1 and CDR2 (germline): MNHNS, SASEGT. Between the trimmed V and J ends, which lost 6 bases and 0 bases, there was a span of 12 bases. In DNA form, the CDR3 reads TGTGCCAGCAGCCTCAACAGCGGCTCTGGAAACACCATATATTTT. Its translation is CASSLNSGSGNTIYF.

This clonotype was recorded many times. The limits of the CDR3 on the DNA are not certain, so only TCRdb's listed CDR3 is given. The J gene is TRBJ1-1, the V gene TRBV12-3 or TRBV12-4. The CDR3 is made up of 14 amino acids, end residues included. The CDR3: CASSFGPGKTEAFF.

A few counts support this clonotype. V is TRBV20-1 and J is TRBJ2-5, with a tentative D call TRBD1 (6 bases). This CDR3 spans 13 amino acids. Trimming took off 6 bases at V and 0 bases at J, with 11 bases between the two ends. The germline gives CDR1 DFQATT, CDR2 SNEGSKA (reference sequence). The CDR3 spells CSADGQYQETQYF. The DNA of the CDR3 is TGCAGTGCCGATGGACAGTACCAAGAGACCCAGTACTTC.

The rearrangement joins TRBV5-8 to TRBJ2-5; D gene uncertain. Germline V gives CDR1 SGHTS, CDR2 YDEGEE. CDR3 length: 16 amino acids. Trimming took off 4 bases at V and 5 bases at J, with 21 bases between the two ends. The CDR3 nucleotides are TGTGCCAGCAGCCCCTCCAACGTAAACCTGGTGGAGACCCAGTACTTC. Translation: CASSPSNVNLVETQYF.

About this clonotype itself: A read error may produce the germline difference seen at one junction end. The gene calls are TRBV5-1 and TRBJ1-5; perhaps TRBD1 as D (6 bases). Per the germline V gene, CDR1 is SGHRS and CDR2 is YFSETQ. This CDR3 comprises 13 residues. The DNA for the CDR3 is TGTGCCAGCGGATCCAGGGGTTATCAGCCCCAGCATTTT. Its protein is CASGSRGYQPQHF.

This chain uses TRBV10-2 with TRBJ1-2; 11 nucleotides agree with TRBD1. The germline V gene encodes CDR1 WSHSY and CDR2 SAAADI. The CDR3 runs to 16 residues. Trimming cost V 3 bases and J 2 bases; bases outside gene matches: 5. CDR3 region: CASSDWTGGSNYGYTF. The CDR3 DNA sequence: TGCGCCAGCAGTGATTGGACAGGGGGCTCGAACTATGGCTACACCTTC.

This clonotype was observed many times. For the CDR3, the DNA is TGTGCCAGCAGTCCAACAGGGGTGAATGGCTACACCTTC. Protein product: CASSPTGVNGYTF. The chain is built from TRBV12-3 or TRBV12-4 and TRBJ1-2, with 7 nucleotides matching TRBD1. The CDR3 is 13 amino acids. V gave up 5 bases and J gave up 6 bases; unmatched junction bases: 6.

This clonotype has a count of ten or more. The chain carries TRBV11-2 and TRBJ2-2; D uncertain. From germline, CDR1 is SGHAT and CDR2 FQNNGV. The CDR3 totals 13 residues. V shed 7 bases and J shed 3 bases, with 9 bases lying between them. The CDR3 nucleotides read TGTGCCAGCAACTTTGAGGACACCGGGGAGCTGTTTTTT. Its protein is CASNFEDTGELFF.

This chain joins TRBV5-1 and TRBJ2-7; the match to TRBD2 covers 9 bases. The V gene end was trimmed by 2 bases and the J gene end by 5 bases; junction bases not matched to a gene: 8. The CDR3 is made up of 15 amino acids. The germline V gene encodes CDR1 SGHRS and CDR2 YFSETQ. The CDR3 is CASSFEGLARDEQYF. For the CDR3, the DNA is TGCGCCAGCAGCTTCGAAGGACTAGCGAGAGACGAGCAGTACTTC.

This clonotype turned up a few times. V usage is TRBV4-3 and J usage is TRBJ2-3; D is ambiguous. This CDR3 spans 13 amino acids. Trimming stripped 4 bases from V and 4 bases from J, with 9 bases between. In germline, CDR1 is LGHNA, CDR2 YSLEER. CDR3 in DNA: TGCGCCAGCAGCCCCTGGGTCGCAGATACGCAGTATTTT. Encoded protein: CASSPWVADTQYF.

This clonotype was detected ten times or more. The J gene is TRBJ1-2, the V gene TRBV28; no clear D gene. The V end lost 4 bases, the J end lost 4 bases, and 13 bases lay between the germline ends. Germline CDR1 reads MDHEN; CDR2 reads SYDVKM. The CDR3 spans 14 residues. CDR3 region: CASSSFQDLYGYTF. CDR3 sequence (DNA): TGTGCCAGCAGTTCGTTCCAGGACCTCTATGGCTACACCTTC.

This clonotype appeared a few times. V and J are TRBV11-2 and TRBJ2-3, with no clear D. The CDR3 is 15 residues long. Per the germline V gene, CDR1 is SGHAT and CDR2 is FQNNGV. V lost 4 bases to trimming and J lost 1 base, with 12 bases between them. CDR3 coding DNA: TGTGCCAGCAGCTCGGGCCCGTACGGCACAGATACGCAGTATTTT. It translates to CASSSGPYGTDTQYF.

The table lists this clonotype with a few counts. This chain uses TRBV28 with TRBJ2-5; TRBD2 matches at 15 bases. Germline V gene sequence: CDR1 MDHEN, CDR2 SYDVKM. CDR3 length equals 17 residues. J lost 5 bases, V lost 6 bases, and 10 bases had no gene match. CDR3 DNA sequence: TGTGCCAGCAGCCTCGGGACTAGCGGGAGGTCCATTGAGACCCAGTACTTC. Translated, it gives CASSLGTSGRSIETQYF.

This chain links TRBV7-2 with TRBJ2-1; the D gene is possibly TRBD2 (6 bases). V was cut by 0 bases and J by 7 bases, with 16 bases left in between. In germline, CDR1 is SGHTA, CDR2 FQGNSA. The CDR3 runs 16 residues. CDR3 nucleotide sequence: TGTGCCAGCAGCTTAGCTGGGCGGGATTACCCGAATGAGCAGTTCTTC. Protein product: CASSLAGRDYPNEQFF.

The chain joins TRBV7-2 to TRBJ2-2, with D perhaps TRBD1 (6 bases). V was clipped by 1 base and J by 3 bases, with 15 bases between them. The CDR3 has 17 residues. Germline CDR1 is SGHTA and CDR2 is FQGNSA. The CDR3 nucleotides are TGTGCCAGCAGCTTAGGGGGCATACAGGGTCACACCGGGGAGCTGTTTTTT. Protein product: CASSLGGIQGHTGELFF.

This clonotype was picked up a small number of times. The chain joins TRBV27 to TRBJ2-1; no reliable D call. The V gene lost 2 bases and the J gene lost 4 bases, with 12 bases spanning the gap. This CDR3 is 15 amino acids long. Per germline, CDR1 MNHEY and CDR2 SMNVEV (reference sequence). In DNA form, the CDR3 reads TGTGCCAGCAGTTTAGGGCTTGGGGTATACAATGAGCAGTTCTTC. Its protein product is CASSLGLGVYNEQFF.

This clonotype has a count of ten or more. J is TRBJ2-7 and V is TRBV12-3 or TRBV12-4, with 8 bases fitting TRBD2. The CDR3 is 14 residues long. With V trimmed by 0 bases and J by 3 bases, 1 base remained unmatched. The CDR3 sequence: CASSLASGVYEQYF. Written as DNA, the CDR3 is TGTGCCAGCAGTTTAGCTAGCGGGGTCTACGAGCAGTACTTC.